One sample yielded the 6 T cell receptor beta chains listed below, sequenced in a study. A single record per CDR3 protein comes from TCRdb applying MiXCR to the RT-PCR reads. The top ten hold roughly 3.9% of the sample, which has fewer than 800,000 distinct CDR3 sequences, 13% to 15% seen once. The sequencing sample was made of memory CD4+ T cells from blood. These receptors all stem from a female donor in good health, serving as a healthy control.

This chain uses TRBV5-1 with TRBJ2-1; 12 bases line up with TRBD2. CDR1 and CDR2 from the germline V gene are SGHRS and YFSETQ. The J segment lost 9 bases and the V segment lost 4 bases, leaving 8 bases of the junction unmatched. This CDR3 is built from 15 residues. The DNA of the CDR3 is TGCGCCAGCAGCACCACCCTAGCGGGAGGGGCTGAGCAGTTCTTC. Translated, it gives CASSTTLAGGAEQFF.

The sample holds many counts of this clonotype. The chain combines TRBV12-3 or TRBV12-4 with TRBJ2-7; a weak D match, TRBD1 (5 bases). Trimming stripped 6 bases from V and 4 bases from J, with 10 bases between. The CDR3 contains 12 residues. CDR3 sequence: CASRQGVYEQYF. DNA of the CDR3: TGTGCCAGCAGGCAAGGGGTTTACGAGCAGTACTTC.

This clonotype was seen a few times. The rearrangement joins TRBV9 to TRBJ2-7, with D possibly TRBD2 on 6 matching bases. V dropped 2 bases and J dropped 2 bases, with 17 bases sitting between them. Germline V gene sequence: CDR1 SGDLS, CDR2 YYNGEE. The CDR3 consists of 16 residues. The DNA for the CDR3 is TGTGCCAGCAGCGTCGGAGGGGATGGTTTGCCCTACGAGCAGTACTTC. Its protein is CASSVGGDGLPYEQYF.

This clonotype was seen many times. The genes are TRBV9 and TRBJ2-7; D ambiguous. Germline lookup yields CDR1 SGDLS and CDR2 YYNGEE. V dropped 7 bases and J dropped 0 bases, with 5 bases sitting between them. This CDR3 has 11 residues. The CDR3 DNA is TGTGCCAGCGGAAGCTCCTACGAGCAGTACTTC. It translates to CASGSSYEQYF.

This clonotype was seen a few times. The chain has TRBV20-1 and TRBJ2-4; no reliable D call. The CDR3 has 15 residues. Germline loops: CDR1 DFQATT, CDR2 SNEGSKA (reference sequence). The V and J ends lost 2 bases and 1 base respectively, with 12 bases between them. The CDR3 spells CSARLDPRAKNIQYF. The CDR3 region has the DNA TGCAGTGCTAGATTAGACCCGCGGGCCAAAAACATTCAGTACTTC.

The chain joins TRBV9 to TRBJ2-3; TRBD2 matches 7 bases. The J segment lost 2 bases and the V segment lost 0 bases, leaving 3 bases of the junction unmatched. The CDR3 runs 15 residues. Germline loops: CDR1 SGDLS, CDR2 YYNGEE. DNA for the CDR3: TGTGCCAGCAGCGTAGAGGGGAGGGCCACAGATACGCAGTATTTT. Protein product: CASSVEGRATDTQYF.